This T cell receptor (beta chain) was observed in a study of T cells in Graves' hyperthyroidism and ophthalmopathy. Study observations and caveats: Through a model of 13 V-J features, ophthalmopathy was separated from stable hyperthyroidism. Blood also showed most of the thyroid clonotypes that were expanded above 0.001.

What was amplified from RNA transcripts were TCR beta CDR3 regions. First-round RT-PCR with HTBI primers amplified the TCR CDR3 region. TCRdb called the multiplex PCR reads again in MiXCR, with one record for every CDR3 protein. The sample consists of roughly 700,000 distinct CDR3 sequences, over 35% of them appearing once. V dropped 5 bases and J dropped 12 bases, with 14 bases sitting between them. The CDR3 is made up of 13 amino acids. Germline lookup yields CDR1 ENHRY and CDR2 SYGVKD. Hyperthyroidism of Graves' type that showed no ophthalmopathy progression within 18 months was stable. PBMCs were sourced from more than 9 ml fresh peripheral blood. About this clonotype: Its antigen is not identified.

V gene TRBV10-3 combines with J gene TRBJ1-6; no firm D call. The origin of this receptor is a woman aged 40 to 50 with Graves' hyperthyroidism. What was sequenced was blood. The CDR3 bases are TGTGCCATCAGTTACCCGAAATCTCAACCCCTCCACTTT. Translated, it gives CAISYPKSQPLHF.